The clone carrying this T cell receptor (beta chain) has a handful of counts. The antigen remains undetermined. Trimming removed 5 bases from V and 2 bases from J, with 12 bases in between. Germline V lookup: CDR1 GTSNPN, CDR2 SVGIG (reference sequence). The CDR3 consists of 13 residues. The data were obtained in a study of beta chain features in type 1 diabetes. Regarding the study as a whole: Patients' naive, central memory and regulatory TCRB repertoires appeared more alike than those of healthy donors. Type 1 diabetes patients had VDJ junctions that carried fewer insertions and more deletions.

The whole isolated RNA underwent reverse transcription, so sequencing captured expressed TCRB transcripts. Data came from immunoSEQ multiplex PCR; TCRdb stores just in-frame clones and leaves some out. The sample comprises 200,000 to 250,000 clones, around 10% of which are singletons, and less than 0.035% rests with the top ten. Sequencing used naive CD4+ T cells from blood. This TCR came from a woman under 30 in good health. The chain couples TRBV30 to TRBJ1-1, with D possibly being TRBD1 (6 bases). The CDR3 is CAWGHRANTEAFF. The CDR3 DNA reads TGTGCCTGGGGGCACAGGGCTAACACTGAAGCTTTCTTT.